This record covers a single T cell receptor (beta chain). What it recognizes is unknown. The data were obtained in a study of T-cell memory formation after mild COVID-19. Study as a whole: The study found TCR clusters largely donor specific.

Findings of the study overall: Chiefly within CM and EM were the contracting CD4+ clones; CD8+ ones were within EMRA. Some responding clones appeared in pre-infection memory, suggesting cross-reactive memory joined. Among clones peaking at day 37 in the second wave, SARS-CoV-2 specificity remained unconfirmed.

CDR1 SGHDN and CDR2 FVKESK come from the germline V gene. This CDR3 has 13 residues. V dropped 1 base and J dropped 5 bases, with 5 bases sitting between them. TCRdb reprocessed the 5' RACE reads with MiXCR, giving one entry per CDR3 protein. The sample has 190,000 or so distinct CDR3 sequences; 20% to 25% are singletons. The sequenced sample consisted of PBMCs or a T cell subset sorted from them (not recorded which). This clonotype was sampled from an adult woman who had mild COVID-19 (a few samples of this study predate the infection). Cell type and time point are not known. This chain joins TRBV14 and TRBJ2-2; D is undetermined. This CDR3 is CASSQVRTGELFF. For the CDR3, the DNA is TGTGCCAGCAGCCAAGTTAGGACCGGGGAGCTGTTTTTT.